The clone carrying this T cell receptor (beta chain) was observed at least ten times. Germline CDR1 reads MGHRA; CDR2 reads YSYEKL. Losses at the gene ends were 4 bases for V and 1 base for J; bases not matched to a gene: 8. This CDR3 comprises 16 residues. These data originate in a study of molecular identifiers for immune sequencing clone quantification. In TCRdb, the PCR reads were re-called with MiXCR into one record per CDR3 protein. In the table there are about 640,000 distinct CDR3 sequences, just under 20% of which are singletons. Sequencing was performed on naive CD8+ T cells from blood, with Jurkat cell RNA spiked in. Subset given: FACS-sorted CD8+CD4-CCR7+CD45RA+ naive T cells. The clonotype originates from a human donor in good health. Some libraries in this study had Jurkat cell RNA spiked in. The V call is TRBV4-1, the J call TRBJ2-7; 9 bases match TRBD1. CDR3 coding DNA: TGCGCCAGCAGCCCCATAGCCGGGACAGGGTCCTACGAGCAGTACTTC. It yields the protein CASSPIAGTGSYEQYF.